This T cell receptor (beta chain) originates from a study of T cells in Graves' hyperthyroidism and ophthalmopathy. Study-level points and caveats: Most expanded thyroid clonotypes above 0.001 also appeared in blood. Before onset, ophthalmopathy was predicted by the model a median approximately 6.6 months earlier.

This clonotype has at least ten counts. Its matching antigen is unknown. TCR beta CDR3 regions were amplified from RNA. A first-round RT-PCR of the TCR CDR3 used the HTBI primer set. From the multiplex PCR reads, TCRdb called clonotypes with MiXCR, one entry per CDR3 protein. The sample records approximately 590,000 distinct CDR3 sequences, 40% to 55% being singletons. Per germline, CDR1 WSHSY and CDR2 SAAADI. V lost 3 bases and J lost 3, with 9 bases in between. This CDR3 contains 14 residues. Clinical symptoms, serum thyroxine and TRAb, thyroid ultrasound and orbital computed tomography together formed the diagnostic basis.

Material for sequencing was peripheral blood or thyroid tissue (not recorded which). The chain recombines TRBV10-2 with TRBJ1-5; no firm D call. This sequence originates from a woman between 18 and 29 years old with Graves' hyperthyroidism. The CDR3 spells CASSDRRLNQPQHF. As DNA, the CDR3 is TGCGCCAGCAGTGACCGACGGCTCAATCAGCCCCAGCATTTT.